A few counts support the clone carrying this T cell receptor (beta chain). Antigen unknown. All of the isolated RNA was reverse transcribed, so expressed TCRB transcripts were sequenced. The table came from immunoSEQ multiplex PCR; TCRdb's copy has only in-frame clones and leaves some out. This table holds 450,000 to 600,000 clones, approximately 30% found once. This specimen comes from a study of beta chain features in type 1 diabetes. Study results and limitations: Within the patient group, naive, central memory and Treg TCRB repertoires appeared more similar to each other than within healthy donors.

Germline CDR1 and CDR2: SQVTM and ANQGSEA. The CDR3 runs to 15 residues. V dropped 6 bases and J dropped 4; count of bases not matched to a gene: 10. The source is a man aged 18 to 29 in good health. The J gene is TRBJ2-1, the V gene TRBV29-1, with 9 bases identical to TRBD2. Sequenced sample: naive CD4+ T cells from blood. The CDR3 loop reads CSVSFRLAAYNEQFF. As DNA, the CDR3 is TGCAGCGTCTCCTTCCGACTAGCGGCATACAATGAGCAGTTCTTC.